Below, one T cell receptor beta chain is given with its context. The sample comes from a study of shared clonotypes between healthy human individuals. The wider study: Two women and a few men aged 18 to 49 served as donors.

Sequencing was performed with immunoSEQ multiplex PCR; in TCRdb, only in-frame clones are kept and a portion is missing. The sample shows hundreds of thousands of clones, approximately 73% of them seen only once. The trim removed 5 bases at V and 5 bases at J, leaving 7 bases unmatched. The germline gives CDR1 SNHLY, CDR2 FYNNEI. The CDR3 totals 16 residues. Specimen: memory CD4+ T cells sorted from blood. Documented subset: CD45RA-negative fraction. The receptor's source is a woman in her twenties or thirties in good health. The rearrangement links TRBV2 to TRBJ2-2; 11 nucleotides match TRBD2. CDR3 DNA: TGTGCCAGCAGTCGGAGACTAGCGGGAAAAACCGGGGAGCTGTTTTTT. It translates to CASSRRLAGKTGELFF.